These 27 T cell receptor beta chains came from one sample sequenced in a study of cytomegalovirus exposure and HLA in healthy donors. TCRdb's table, derived via immunoSEQ multiplex PCR, lists solely in-frame clones and lacks some. The data show 250,000 to 400,000 clones, approximately 85% seen once. Material for sequencing was PBMCs. The receptor set was obtained from a man aged 25 to 45 in good health and CMV-seronegative.

The CDR3 nucleotides read TGCGCCAGCAGCTTGACCACGGGACAAATGAACACTGAAGCTTTCTTT. Protein sequence: CASSLTTGQMNTEAFF. This chain uses TRBV5-1 with TRBJ1-1, with a possible D match to TRBD1 (6 bases). CDR3 length: 16 residues. The V and J ends lost 1 base and 0 bases respectively, with 13 bases between them. Germline loops: CDR1 SGHRS, CDR2 YFSETQ. Supplemented by reference TRBV5-1 and TRBJ1-1, the full variable domain reads KAGVTQTPRYLIKTRGQQVTLSCSPISGHRSVSWYQQTPGQGLQFLFEYFSETQRNKGNFPGRFSGRQFSNSRSEMNVSTLELGDSALYLCASSLTTGQMNTEAFFGQGTRLTVV.

The chain combines TRBV2 with TRBJ2-7, with D tentatively TRBD1 (6 bases). CDR3 size: 15 residues. CDR1 and CDR2 from the germline V gene are SNHLY and FYNNEI. V was clipped by 6 bases and J by 0 bases, with 15 bases between them. In DNA form, the CDR3 reads TGTGCCAGCAGCGGTACGGGACAATTCTCCTACGAGCAGTACTTC. Translated: CASSGTGQFSYEQYF.

The rearrangement joins TRBV29-1 to TRBJ2-6; unclear D gene. Per germline, CDR1 SQVTM and CDR2 ANQGSEA. CDR3 length: 14 amino acids. V lost 3 bases and J lost 2, with 8 bases in between. CDR3 in DNA: TGCAGCGTTGAGGTAGTCACTGGGGCCAACGTCCTGACTTTC. This translates into CSVEVVTGANVLTF. The variable domain in full, with the rest retrieved from reference TRBV29-1 and TRBJ2-6, is SAVISQKPSRDICQRGTSLTIQCQVDSQVTMMFWYRQQPGQSLTLIATANQGSEATYESGFVIDKFPISRPNLTFSTLTVSNMSPEDSSIYLCSVEVVTGANVLTFGAGSRLTVL.

The gene calls are TRBV21-1 and TRBJ2-7; the table names TRBD1, a call not compared with the DNA. TRBV21-1 is a pseudogene segment. The CDR3 spans 18 residues. Here the CDR3 reads CASSKGVQRPSKSYEQYF. The CDR3 bases are TGTGCCAGCAGCAAAGGGGTACAGAGACCCTCAAAATCCTACGAGCAGTACTTC.

This clone showed up just a few times. The chain uses TRBV6-1 and TRBJ1-5, with D unresolved. Germline assignment: CDR1 MNHNS and CDR2 SASEGT. The CDR3 has 13 amino acids. Trimming stripped 1 base from V and 4 bases from J, with 5 bases between. CDR3 sequence reads: CASSEGRNQPQHF. In DNA, the CDR3 is TGTGCCAGCAGTGAAGGGAGGAATCAGCCCCAGCATTTT.

The CDR3 DNA is TGCGCCAGCAGCCTGCTTCCGACAGGTCGCCTAGACTCTGGAAACACCATATATTTT. Translated, it gives CASSLLPTGRLDSGNTIYF. The chain uses TRBV5-1 and TRBJ1-3; tentative D call: TRBD1 (6 bases). In germline, CDR1 is SGHRS, CDR2 YFSETQ. V gave up 4 bases and J gave up 0 bases, with 23 bases separating them. The CDR3 totals 19 residues.

This clone appeared a few times. The genes are TRBV27 and TRBJ2-1; D might be TRBD1 (5 bases). CDR1 is MNHEY, CDR2 SMNVEV, per germline (reference sequence). Trimming stripped 4 bases from V and 7 bases from J, with 11 bases between. CDR3 length: 13 amino acids. The CDR3 protein is CASSWGRQNEQFF. CDR3 sequence (DNA): TGTGCCAGCAGTTGGGGTCGACAGAATGAGCAGTTCTTC.

This clone was seen once. The chain employs TRBV5-1 and TRBJ2-1; 9 positions match TRBD2. This CDR3 has 14 residues. Germline CDR1 SGHRS, CDR2 YFSETQ. V lost 6 bases, J lost 9 bases, and 10 bases stayed unmatched. The CDR3 loop reads CASTLRGGTSEQFF. As DNA, the CDR3 is TGCGCCAGCACTCTGCGGGGGGGTACCAGTGAGCAGTTCTTC.

The chain has TRBV25-1 and TRBJ1-1; possible D gene TRBD1, 6 bases. CDR3 length equals 15 residues. V was shortened by 4 bases and J by 1 base, with 13 bases between the two germline ends. CDR1 and CDR2 from the germline V gene are MGHDK and SYGVNS. The CDR3 reads CASSVSPTGNTEAFF. CDR3 bases: TGTGCCAGCAGTGTTAGCCCGACAGGGAACACTGAAGCTTTCTTT.

The V gene is TRBV28, the J gene TRBJ1-2; D not certain. Trimming pared 6 bases from V and 6 bases from J, leaving 17 bases between. The CDR3 runs to 14 residues. Germline loops: CDR1 MDHEN, CDR2 SYDVKM. CDR3 DNA: TGTGCCAGCAGCATACAGCACCTCTCAGATGGCTACACCTTC. Translated: CASSIQHLSDGYTF.

This rearrangement joins TRBV5-5 to TRBJ1-1, with 9 bases that match TRBD1. V gave up 4 bases and J gave up 5 bases; unmatched junction bases: 12. Germline-derived CDR1 and CDR2 are SGHKS and YYEKEE (reference sequence). The length of the CDR3 is 16 residues. The CDR3 loop reads CASSTLPGQGLTEAFF. Here the CDR3 DNA reads TGTGCCAGCAGCACCCTACCGGGACAGGGTCTTACTGAAGCTTTCTTT.

This chain uses TRBV19 with TRBJ2-2; 7 bases align to TRBD2. CDR1 and CDR2 (germline): LNHDA, SQIVND (reference sequence). This CDR3 region has 14 residues. V lost 1 base to trimming and J lost 9 bases; unmatched junction nucleotides: 5. CDR3 amino acids: CASSIVTSRRELFF. CDR3 bases: TGTGCCAGTAGTATAGTGACTAGCCGCCGGGAGCTGTTTTTT.

The chain couples TRBV7-6 to TRBJ1-1; no definite D call. Trimming left V 1 base short and J 4 bases short, with 7 bases between. The germline gives CDR1 SGHVS, CDR2 FNYEAQ. The length of the CDR3 is 13 residues. The CDR3 DNA sequence: TGTGCCAGCAGCTTAGATGCGGGCACTGAAGCTTTCTTT. It codes for CASSLDAGTEAFF.

The genes are TRBV6-5 and TRBJ2-1; possible D gene TRBD2, 6 bases. This CDR3 contains 15 residues. Germline-derived CDR1 and CDR2 are MNHEY and SVGAGI. V was clipped by 5 bases and J by 0 bases, with 11 bases between them. This chain's CDR3 is CASSGDWGSYNEQFF. The CDR3 bases are TGTGCCAGCAGTGGGGACTGGGGCTCCTACAATGAGCAGTTCTTC.

This sequence joins TRBV11-2 and TRBJ2-3; 9 bases agree with TRBD2. This CDR3 is built from 17 residues. V shed 5 bases, J shed 4 bases, and the junction held 13 bases outside the gene matches. The germline V gene encodes CDR1 SGHAT and CDR2 FQNNGV. CDR3: CASSRDMIAGEADTQYF. DNA of the CDR3: TGTGCCAGCAGCCGTGACATGATAGCGGGGGAGGCAGATACGCAGTATTTT.

A single count supports this clone. The V call is TRBV6-6, the J call TRBJ2-1; 9 nucleotides line up with TRBD1. The trim removed 0 bases at V and 6 bases at J, leaving 3 bases unmatched. The CDR3 is made up of 15 amino acids. Germline CDR1 is MNHNY and CDR2 is SVGAGI (reference sequence). As DNA, the CDR3 is TGTGCCAGCAGTTACTCCGGGACAGGGTTCAATGAGCAGTTCTTC. Protein sequence: CASSYSGTGFNEQFF.

The chain links TRBV5-4 to TRBJ1-3; D unclear. CDR1 is SGHNT and CDR2 is YYREEE in the germline V gene (reference sequence). Trimming left V 5 bases short and J 0 bases short, with 9 bases between. This CDR3 region has 14 residues. CDR3 region: CASRGDISGNTIYF. The CDR3 region has the DNA TGTGCCAGCAGGGGTGACATCTCTGGAAACACCATATATTTT. The whole variable domain, remainder taken from reference TRBV5-4 and TRBJ1-3, is ETGVTQSPTHLIKTRGQQVTLRCSSQSGHNTVSWYQQALGQGPQFIFQYYREEENGRGNFPPRFSGLQFPNYSSELNVNALELDDSALYLCASRGDISGNTIYFGEGSWLTVV.

This CDR3 reads CASSFRLSTGELFF. CDR3 DNA sequence: TGTGCCAGCAGTTTCAGACTCTCGACCGGGGAGCTGTTTTTT. The chain employs TRBV6-6 and TRBJ2-2; D not certain. CDR1 is MNHNY, CDR2 SVGAGI, per germline (reference sequence). V was shortened by 4 bases and J by 5 bases, with 11 bases between the two germline ends. The CDR3 length is 14 residues.

The rearrangement joins TRBV29-1 to TRBJ1-3; D ambiguous. The V end lost 0 bases, the J end lost 0 bases, and 3 bases lay between the germline ends. Germline CDR1 and CDR2: SQVTM and ANQGSEA. CDR3 length: 13 residues. This CDR3 reads CSVEDNSGNTIYF. The DNA for the CDR3 is TGCAGCGTTGAAGATAACTCTGGAAACACCATATATTTT.

This clone was seen just once. The chain links TRBV10-3 to TRBJ1-1, with 11 bases matching TRBD1. Germline V gene data show CDR1 as ENHRY and CDR2 as SYGVKD. The CDR3 sequence is 14 residues long. The V gene end was trimmed by 2 bases and the J gene end by 7 bases; junction bases not matched to a gene: 3. In nucleotides, the CDR3 is TGTGCCATCAGTGAGGGACAGGGGGCTTTTGAAGCTTTCTTT. This encodes CAISEGQGAFEAFF.

The chain carries TRBV10-1 and TRBJ1-1; D remains unclear. This CDR3 spans 14 amino acids. Germline CDR1 is WNHNN and CDR2 is SYGVQD (reference sequence). Trimming cost V 2 bases and J 1 base, with 8 bases left between them. The CDR3 here is CASSEGDWNTEAFF. The CDR3 DNA sequence: TGCGCCAGCAGTGAGGGAGATTGGAACACTGAAGCTTTCTTT.

This chain connects TRBV4-2 to TRBJ1-2; 9 bases are shared with TRBD1. Germline V gives CDR1 LGHNA, CDR2 YNFKEQ. The CDR3 loop spans 17 amino acids. V was pared by 0 bases and J by 6 bases, with 11 bases of the junction left unmatched. The CDR3 loop reads CASSQDDEGQGWNGYTF. In nucleotides, the CDR3 is TGTGCCAGCAGCCAAGATGATGAAGGACAGGGGTGGAATGGCTACACCTTC.

There are a few counts of this clone. V is TRBV7-9 and J is TRBJ1-1; 8 positions agree with TRBD1. V lost 5 bases and J lost 3; bases outside the gene matches: 8. Germline values: CDR1 SEHNR, CDR2 FQNEAQ (reference sequence). This CDR3 region has 15 residues. The CDR3: CASSGTGRRDTEAFF. DNA for the CDR3: TGTGCCAGCAGCGGGACAGGCAGGCGGGACACTGAAGCTTTCTTT.

The V call is TRBV7-9, the J call TRBJ2-7; D is unresolved. The CDR3 length is 13 residues. Between the trimmed V and J ends, which lost 6 bases and 3 bases, there was a span of 12 bases. CDR1 and CDR2 (germline): SEHNR, FQNEAQ (reference sequence). CDR3 sequence reads: CASSYGLIYEQYF. Here the CDR3 DNA reads TGTGCCAGCAGTTATGGGCTAATCTACGAGCAGTACTTC. The full variable domain, completed using reference TRBV7-9 and TRBJ2-7, is DTGVSQNPRHKITKRGQNVTFRCDPISEHNRLYWYRQTLGQGPEFLTYFQNEAQLEKSRLLSDRFSAERPKGSFSTLEIQRTEQGDSAMYLCASSYGLIYEQYFGPGTRLTVT.

This clone appeared a few times. The genes are TRBV27 and TRBJ1-6, with 8 bases aligning to TRBD1. The germline V gene has CDR1 MNHEY and CDR2 SMNVEV (reference sequence). V lost 5 bases and J lost 8; bases outside the gene matches: 8. The CDR3 is made up of 15 amino acids. CDR3 sequence (DNA): TGTGCCAGCAGTCCCGGGACAGGAGGATATTCACCCCTCCACTTT. It translates to CASSPGTGGYSPLHF.

The chain couples TRBV7-9 to TRBJ2-7, with 8 bases fitting TRBD1. The CDR3 is 16 residues long. Unmatched junction bases numbered 10, after V lost 4 bases and J lost 2 bases. Germline V gives CDR1 SEHNR, CDR2 FQNEAQ (reference sequence). The CDR3 loop reads CASSSGDWTGTYEQYF. CDR3 DNA sequence: TGTGCCAGCAGCTCGGGGGATTGGACAGGGACCTACGAGCAGTACTTC.

The chain joins TRBV6-5 to TRBJ2-1, with TRBD1 identical over 7 bases. This CDR3 region has 13 residues. V shed 8 bases and J 4 bases; nucleotides not matched to a gene: 5. Germline V gene sequence: CDR1 MNHEY, CDR2 SVGAGI. In DNA, the CDR3 is TGTGCCAGCTCTCGGGACAGTTACAATGAGCAGTTCTTC. Translation: CASSRDSYNEQFF.